This TCR beta chain was retrieved from a study of blood T cell repertoires in COVID-19. Germline V gene data show CDR1 as KGHDR and CDR2 as SFDVKD. Trimming cost V 3 bases and J 0 bases; bases outside gene matches: 0. The CDR3 runs 14 residues. The Seattle patients, enrolled during active infection, were followed longitudinally. Sequencing was performed with immunoSEQ multiplex PCR; in TCRdb, only in-frame clones are kept and a portion is missing. The sample lists more than 150,000 clones; approximately 90% were seen once. The V and J genes are TRBV24-1 and TRBJ2-7; 8 bases are a match to TRBD1. The receptor was derived from a woman aged 65 to 85 with COVID-19, enrolled during active disease. The sample consisted of peripheral blood. The CDR3 DNA reads TGTGCCACCAGTGATGGGACAGGCTCCTACGAGCAGTACTTC. It translates to CATSDGTGSYEQYF.